Each of the 18 T cell receptor beta chains below was sequenced from the same sample in a study of blood T cell repertoires in COVID-19. Only in-frame clones appear in the TCRdb table, and some are missing; sequencing was by immunoSEQ multiplex PCR. Of approximately 140,000 clones in the sample, 70% to 85% are singletons; the top ten hold about 18%. The sequencing sample was made of peripheral blood. The receptors originated from an elderly woman with acute or convalescent COVID-19.

This sequence joins TRBV4-3 and TRBJ1-1; 7 nucleotides agree with TRBD1. Trimming at V came to 4 bases and at J to 11 bases, leaving 16 bases not matched to a gene. Germline-derived CDR1 and CDR2 are LGHNA and YSLEER. The CDR3 spans 15 residues. CDR3 loop: CASSLDRDTRLDAFF. The CDR3 DNA sequence: TGCGCCAGCAGCCTCGACAGGGATACGCGGCTAGACGCTTTCTTT.

V is TRBV6-2 or TRBV6-3 and J is TRBJ1-1, with TRBD1 matching 8 bases. CDR3 length equals 17 residues. V gave up 0 bases and J gave up 8 bases; unmatched junction bases: 14. Germline loops: CDR1 MNHEY, CDR2 SVGEGT. Written as DNA, the CDR3 is TGTGCCAGCAGTTACTCCGACAGGGGAGGTCCTCTCCCCGAAGCTTTCTTT. Amino acid sequence: CASSYSDRGGPLPEAFF.

The chain links TRBV9 to TRBJ1-4, with 7 bases lining up with TRBD1. With 6 bases clipped from V and 5 bases from J, the junction kept 7 bases outside the gene matches. The CDR3 sequence is 14 residues long. Per the germline V gene, CDR1 is SGDLS and CDR2 is YYNGEE. CDR3 loop: CASTPGRGNEKLFF. The CDR3 DNA reads as TGTGCCAGCACCCCGGGCAGGGGGAATGAAAAACTGTTTTTT.

There are a few counts of this clone. The chain has TRBV6-2 or TRBV6-3 and TRBJ1-5; D unclear. Germline CDR1 is MNHEY and CDR2 is SVGEGT. CDR3 length equals 15 residues. Trimming removed 5 bases at V and 0 bases at J, with 11 bases between. The CDR3 loop is CASSTYSSSNQPQHF. The CDR3 bases are TGTGCCAGCAGTACCTACAGTAGTAGCAATCAGCCCCAGCATTTT.

This chain links TRBV18 with TRBJ1-6; 8 bases fit TRBD1. The V gene's germline CDR1 is KGHSH and CDR2 LQKENI. Germline trimming cut 5 bases from V and 9 bases from J; bases unmatched to any gene: 6. The length of the CDR3 is 14 residues. The CDR3: CASSEDRVGSPLHF. The CDR3 DNA reads TGTGCCAGCTCAGAGGACAGGGTTGGTTCACCCCTCCACTTT.

The chain employs TRBV20-1 and TRBJ1-2; no clear D. The V end lost 3 bases, the J end lost 4 bases, and 12 bases lay between the germline ends. Germline lookup yields CDR1 DFQATT and CDR2 SNEGSKA (reference sequence). The CDR3 has 13 residues. The CDR3 bases are TGCAGTGCTAGTATCACCTCAGGCTATGGCTACACCTTC. Its protein product is CSASITSGYGYTF.

This sequence joins TRBV4-1 and TRBJ1-3; perhaps TRBD1 as D (6 bases). V was cut by 3 bases and J by 4 bases, with 7 bases left in between. Germline CDR1 MGHRA, CDR2 YSYEKL. CDR3 length: 13 residues. The CDR3 region is CASSHGQGNTIYF. CDR3 nucleotides: TGCGCCAGCAGCCACGGACAGGGAAACACCATATATTTT.

This clone was observed a handful of times. This chain links TRBV11-3 with TRBJ2-7; TRBD1 might be the D (6 bases). Germline V gene sequence: CDR1 SGHNT, CDR2 YENEEA. The length of the CDR3 is 14 residues. V dropped 5 bases and J dropped 2 bases, with 13 bases sitting between them. CDR3 protein: CASSPGQPPYEQYF. The CDR3 DNA reads TGTGCCAGCAGCCCTGGACAGCCCCCCTACGAGCAGTACTTC.

The rearrangement links TRBV18 to TRBJ1-2; unclear D gene. Between the trimmed V and J ends, which lost 3 bases and 1 base, there was a span of 9 bases. This CDR3 is built from 14 residues. Germline assignment: CDR1 KGHSH and CDR2 LQKENI. CDR3 residues: CASSPAGGNYGYTF. CDR3 nucleotide sequence: TGTGCCAGCTCACCGGCTGGCGGTAACTATGGCTACACCTTC.

The chain links TRBV27 to TRBJ2-5; 10 bases agree with TRBD1. V lost 4 bases to trimming and J lost 4 bases; unmatched junction nucleotides: 6. From germline, CDR1 is MNHEY and CDR2 SMNVEV (reference sequence). CDR3 size: 15 residues. CDR3 DNA sequence: TGTGCCAGCAGTTATGGGACAGGGGCTCGAGAGACCCAGTACTTC. It translates to CASSYGTGARETQYF.

The chain couples TRBV12-3 or TRBV12-4 to TRBJ2-7; D remains unclear. The CDR3 extends over 13 amino acids. V was cut by 6 bases and J by 7 bases, with 16 bases left in between. CDR3 DNA sequence: TGTGCCAGCAGGTATACGGTCACCAGGGAGCAGTACTTC. It yields the protein CASRYTVTREQYF.

CDR3 protein: CASSLGSRNEQFF. CDR3 bases: TGTGCCAGCAGTCTTGGGAGTCGGAATGAGCAGTTCTTC. This chain joins TRBV6-6 and TRBJ2-1, with a possible D match to TRBD2 (5 bases). CDR3 length equals 13 residues. V shed 5 bases and J shed 7 bases, with 12 bases lying between them. Germline values: CDR1 MNHNY, CDR2 SVGAGI (reference sequence).

V and J are TRBV5-1 and TRBJ1-5, with D possibly matching TRBD1 (5 bases). The CDR3 extends over 15 amino acids. Per germline, CDR1 SGHRS and CDR2 YFSETQ. Trimming removed 0 bases from V and 4 bases from J, with 11 bases in between. CDR3 protein: CASSLDVGGNQPQHF. DNA of the CDR3: TGCGCCAGCAGCTTGGACGTCGGGGGTAATCAGCCCCAGCATTTT.

The genes are TRBV7-2 and TRBJ2-7; 7 nucleotides agree with TRBD1. Looked up from germline, CDR1 is SGHTA and CDR2 is FQGNSA. V gave up 5 bases and J gave up 3 bases; unmatched junction bases: 7. The CDR3 has 14 residues. CDR3 residues: CASSPRGGGYEQYF. The CDR3, as DNA: TGTGCCAGCAGCCCTAGAGGGGGCGGCTACGAGCAGTACTTC.

The chain carries TRBV2 and TRBJ1-1; weak D call: TRBD1 (5 bases). Germline V gene data show CDR1 as SNHLY and CDR2 as FYNNEI. The CDR3 runs 14 residues. V dropped 3 bases and J dropped 4 bases, with 12 bases sitting between them. The CDR3 sequence: CASSDGGVGTEAFF. The CDR3 DNA is TGTGCCAGCAGTGACGGGGGAGTGGGCACTGAAGCTTTCTTT.

The CDR3 reads CASSYPLQGAYNQPQHF. In DNA, the CDR3 is TGTGCCAGCAGTTACCCCCTACAGGGGGCCTACAATCAGCCCCAGCATTTT. The chain has TRBV6-2 or TRBV6-3 and TRBJ1-5; 9 nucleotides agree with TRBD1. The CDR3 length is 17 residues. V gave up 2 bases and J gave up 3 bases; unmatched junction bases: 8. Germline CDR1 MNHEY, CDR2 SVGEGT.

The chain is built from TRBV19 and TRBJ2-3, with 9 nucleotides matching TRBD2. From germline, CDR1 is LNHDA and CDR2 SQIVND (reference sequence). The trim removed 5 bases at V and 6 bases at J, leaving 6 bases unmatched. The CDR3 length is 14 residues. CDR3: CASSLRTSADTQYF. The CDR3 DNA is TGTGCCAGTAGTCTGCGGACTAGCGCGGATACGCAGTATTTT. Together with reference TRBV19 and TRBJ2-3, the CDR3 gives the full variable domain: DGGITQSPKYLFRKEGQNVTLSCEQNLNHDAMYWYRQDPGQGLRLIYYSQIVNDFQKGDIAEGYSVSREKKESFPLTVTSAQKNPTAFYLCASSLRTSADTQYFGPGTRLTVL.

V usage is TRBV29-1 and J usage is TRBJ1-1, with a weak D call TRBD1 (5 bases). This CDR3 contains 13 residues. The germline V gene encodes CDR1 SQVTM and CDR2 ANQGSEA. V lost 7 bases and J lost 1, with 13 bases in between. CDR3: CSGARVPNTEAFF. The CDR3 bases are TGCAGCGGTGCCAGGGTTCCGAACACTGAAGCTTTCTTT. The full variable domain, with the rest looked up from reference TRBV29-1 and TRBJ1-1, is SAVISQKPSRDICQRGTSLTIQCQVDSQVTMMFWYRQQPGQSLTLIATANQGSEATYESGFVIDKFPISRPNLTFSTLTVSNMSPEDSSIYLCSGARVPNTEAFFGQGTRLTVV.